The rows below give T cell receptor beta chains drawn from one sample of a study of shared clonotypes between healthy human individuals. Produced via immunoSEQ multiplex PCR; TCRdb's table is partial and in-frame only. The profile covers around 990,000 clones, with about 72% appearing a single time and 0.7% to 0.95% taken by the ten largest. Specimen: memory CD4+ T cells from PBMCs. The origin of the receptors is a man between 18 and 29 years old in good health. Some clones in this sample may be carry-over from other donors' samples. Both conserved end residues are part of each CDR3. Fields, in order: J gene, D gene, V gene, clone size, CDR3 protein, CDR3 DNA. The D gene is left open where the match is weak. A clone size is listed for some rows: how often the clone was seen (once, few, many), or a class if it is expanded.

>TRBJ2-6|-|TRBV7-8|-
CASGQSGANVLTF
TGTGCCAGCGGACAATCTGGGGCCAACGTCCTGACTTTC
>TRBJ2-5|TRBD1|TRBV5-1|-
CASSGDRGLQETQYF
TGCGCCAGCAGCGGGGACAGGGGGCTTCAGGAGACCCAGTACTTC
>TRBJ1-1|-|TRBV30|-
CAWSGQLLVAEAFF
TGTGCCTGGTCGGGACAACTACTAGTTGCTGAAGCTTTCTTT
>TRBJ2-5|TRBD1|TRBV6-5|-
CASRSHGQGGETQYF
TGTGCCAGCAGGTCCCATGGACAGGGAGGAGAGACCCAGTACTTC
>TRBJ2-5|-|TRBV30|-
CAWSGVTGETQYF
TGTGCCTGGAGTGGGGTGACAGGAGAGACCCAGTACTTC
>TRBJ1-2|-|TRBV28|-
CASSSIGTSNYGYTF
TGTGCCAGCAGCTCCATCGGGACAAGTAACTATGGCTACACCTTC
>TRBJ2-2|TRBD2|TRBV28|-
CASSVQTSGIGELFF
TGTGCCAGCAGCGTCCAGACTAGCGGGATCGGGGAGCTGTTTTTT
>TRBJ2-7|-|TRBV11-2|-
CASSLGVRVSYEQYF
TGTGCCAGCAGCTTAGGAGTCAGGGTCTCCTACGAGCAGTACTTC
>TRBJ2-3|-|TRBV7-9|once
CASSLGSQGYTDTQYF
TGTGCCAGCAGCTTAGGCTCACAGGGTTACACAGATACGCAGTATTTT
>TRBJ1-2|-|TRBV4-3|-
CASSQDPQANYGYTF
TGCGCCAGCAGCCAAGACCCACAAGCTAACTATGGCTACACCTTC
>TRBJ2-7|TRBD2|TRBV7-8|-
CASSLEVAGAGYEQYF
TGTGCCAGCAGCTTAGAAGTGGCGGGAGCTGGATACGAGCAGTACTTC
>TRBJ1-5|-|TRBV2|few
CASRDSYSSPQPQHF
TGTGCCAGCAGGGACAGTTATTCCTCCCCTCAGCCCCAGCATTTT
>TRBJ1-1|-|TRBV11-2|-
CASSDLDREAFF
TGTGCCAGCAGCGATCTCGACCGGGAAGCTTTCTTT
>TRBJ2-7|TRBD2|TRBV19|-
CASSTGTSGSFHEQYF
TGTGCCAGTAGTACCGGGACTAGCGGGAGTTTCCACGAGCAGTACTTC
>TRBJ2-7|-|TRBV7-3|-
CASSTDRDSYEQYF
TGTGCCAGCAGCACGGACAGAGACTCCTACGAGCAGTACTTC
>TRBJ1-1|TRBD1|TRBV25-1|few
CASRSDRGLNTEAFF
TGTGCCAGCAGGTCAGACAGGGGACTGAACACTGAAGCTTTCTTT
>TRBJ2-2|-|TRBV5-1|-
CASSEQGYTGELFF
TGCGCCAGCAGCGAGCAGGGGTACACCGGGGAGCTGTTTTTT
>TRBJ1-1|-|TRBV6-1|-
CASTQNLNTEAFF
TGTGCCAGCACCCAGAATCTGAACACTGAAGCTTTCTTT
>TRBJ2-7|TRBD1|TRBV6-5|-
CASSSPGGTHEQYF
TGTGCCAGCAGTTCTCCAGGGGGCACCCACGAGCAGTACTTC
>TRBJ2-3|-|TRBV7-3|few
CASSSTLTDTQYF
TGTGCCAGCAGCTCAACGCTCACAGATACGCAGTATTTT
>TRBJ1-2|-|TRBV6-6|-
CASSYGGVNYGYTF
TGTGCCAGCAGTTACGGGGGAGTAAACTATGGCTACACCTTC
>TRBJ1-2|-|TRBV7-6|-
CASSLVRSGGYTF
TGTGCCAGCAGCTTAGTGCGGTCAGGCGGCTACACCTTC
>TRBJ2-7|TRBD2|TRBV15|-
CATSRTSGSYEQYF
TGTGCCACCAGTAGGACTAGCGGGAGTTACGAGCAGTACTTC
>TRBJ1-4|-|TRBV7-2|-
CASSLGRGGEKLFF
TGTGCCAGCAGCTTAGGTCGGGGAGGTGAAAAACTGTTTTTT
>TRBJ2-3|-|TRBV28|-
CASSSLDTQYF
TGTGCCAGCAGTTCCTTGGATACGCAGTATTTT
>TRBJ2-1|-|TRBV11-3|-
CASSLGATKNEQFF
TGTGCCAGCAGCCTAGGGGCCACGAAGAATGAGCAGTTCTTC
>TRBJ1-2|-|TRBV11-1|-
CASSLEGQNYGYTF
TGTGCCAGCAGCTTAGAGGGCCAAAATTATGGCTACACCTTC
>TRBJ2-5|TRBD1|TRBV29-1|-
CSVGYLGQGQETQYF
TGCAGCGTTGGTTACTTGGGACAGGGCCAAGAGACCCAGTACTTC
>TRBJ2-3|TRBD2|TRBV28|-
CASRVGLAPKIRTDTQYF
TGTGCCAGCAGAGTAGGACTAGCGCCTAAGATCCGCACAGATACGCAGTATTTT
>TRBJ1-1|-|TRBV6-6|few
CASSYMQNTEAFF
TGTGCCAGCAGTTACATGCAGAACACTGAAGCTTTCTTT
>TRBJ2-5|TRBD1|TRBV28|once
CASRGTGVQETQYF
TGTGCCAGCAGGGGAACAGGGGTACAAGAGACCCAGTACTTC
>TRBJ1-1|TRBD1|TRBV19|few
CASRGTGMNTEAFF
TGTGCCAGTAGAGGGACAGGGATGAACACTGAAGCTTTCTTT
>TRBJ1-5|-|TRBV27|-
CASSPLTGPQPQHF
TGTGCCAGCAGTCCCCTGACAGGCCCCCAGCCCCAGCATTTT
>TRBJ2-1|-|TRBV7-8|-
CASSADEQFF
TGTGCCAGCAGTGCGGATGAGCAGTTCTTC
>TRBJ1-2|TRBD1|TRBV28|-
CASSSGQGALGYTF
TGTGCCAGCAGTTCGGGACAGGGGGCCCTTGGCTACACCTTC
>TRBJ2-5|-|TRBV21-1|-
CASSQSGGKGETQYF
TGTGCCAGCAGCCAAAGCGGGGGTAAGGGAGAGACCCAGTACTTC
>TRBJ2-7|-|TRBV6-1|many
CASSESLTGDGYEQYF
TGTGCCAGCAGTGAAAGTTTGACGGGAGATGGGTACGAGCAGTACTTC
>TRBJ2-1|TRBD2|TRBV6-5|-
CASSQSGRAYNEQFF
TGTGCCAGCAGCCAGAGCGGGAGGGCCTACAATGAGCAGTTCTTC
>TRBJ2-5|-|TRBV11-2|-
CASSLDPRGWETQYF
TGTGCCAGCAGCTTAGATCCGAGGGGCTGGGAGACCCAGTACTTC
>TRBJ2-6|-|TRBV5-6|-
CASSSSRGANVLTF
TGTGCCAGCAGCTCCTCGAGGGGGGCCAACGTCCTGACTTTC
>TRBJ2-5|TRBD2|TRBV18|-
CASSPSGGQETQYF
TGTGCCAGCTCACCAAGCGGGGGACAAGAGACCCAGTACTTC
>TRBJ2-2|-|TRBV4-1|-
CASSQDRASYPGELFF
TGCGCCAGCAGCCAAGATCGGGCTAGCTACCCCGGGGAGCTGTTTTTT
>TRBJ2-1|TRBD2|TRBV5-4|-
CASSLSLAGVTYNEQFF
TGTGCCAGCAGCTTGTCGTTAGCGGGAGTCACCTACAATGAGCAGTTCTTC
>TRBJ2-1|-|TRBV14|-
CASSQDPRGSSYNEQFF
TGTGCCAGCAGCCAAGATCCCCGGGGATCCTCCTACAATGAGCAGTTCTTC
>TRBJ2-7|-|TRBV6-5|few
CASSRDLGGYEQYF
TGTGCCAGCAGTCGAGACCTCGGGGGTTACGAGCAGTACTTC